Sequencing of this TCR beta chain was carried out in a study of immune cell composition in non-small cell lung cancer. The study, taken as a whole, reports: No significant correlation existed between pack-years smoked and tumour clonality.

In germline, CDR1 is MNHEY, CDR2 SVGAGI. This CDR3 contains 14 residues. V gave up 6 bases and J gave up 8 bases; unmatched junction bases: 5. Clones were read by immunoSEQ multiplex PCR, and TCRdb kept only the in-frame ones, dropping some. The sample carries about 7,600 clones, approximately 78% recorded once. With regard to this clone: Its cognate antigen is unknown.

The source of this sequence is a human donor with non-small cell lung cancer. J is TRBJ2-3 and V is TRBV6-5; TRBD2 matches 13 bases. The sequencing sample was made of lung tumor tissue. CDR3 loop: CASRTSGGASTQYF. The CDR3 DNA reads as TGTGCCAGCAGAACTAGCGGGGGGGCTTCTACGCAGTATTTT.